The 26 T cell receptor beta chains below were found in one sample sequenced in a study of blood T cells in healthy people across ages. It was with a sample-barcoded 5' primer and a J-beta primer mix that a second PCR of roughly 6 to 12 cycles was run. A single record per CDR3 protein comes from TCRdb applying MiXCR to the 5' RACE reads. The sample has about 730,000 distinct CDR3 sequences; more than 40% are singletons. Material for sequencing was blood. Receptors originate from a woman aged 60 to 75 in good health.

The V call is TRBV12-3 or TRBV12-4, the J call TRBJ2-1, with 8 bases aligning to TRBD1. J gave up 3 bases and V 5 bases, and 3 bases lay outside the gene matches. The CDR3 has 14 residues. The CDR3: CASSITGGYNEQFF. The CDR3 DNA reads as TGTGCCAGCAGTATAACAGGGGGCTACAATGAGCAGTTCTTC.

V is TRBV3-1 and J is TRBJ1-5; D not certain. The germline V and J ends were trimmed by 2 bases and 5 bases, with 4 bases remaining between them. The CDR3 totals 12 residues. The germline CDR1 and CDR2 sequences are LGHDT and YNNKEL (reference sequence). The CDR3 DNA reads TGTGCCAGCAGCCAAACAGATCAGCCCCAGCATTTT. Its protein is CASSQTDQPQHF. The whole variable domain, remainder taken from reference TRBV3-1 and TRBJ1-5, is DTAVSQTPKYLVTQMGNDKSIKCEQNLGHDTMYWYKQDSKKFLKIMFSYNNKELIINETVPNRFSPKSPDKAHLNLHINSLELGDSAVYFCASSQTDQPQHFGDGTRLSIL.

This clonotype was found a few times. The gene calls are TRBV6-4 and TRBJ2-1; 13 positions agree with TRBD2. The CDR3 sequence is 15 residues long. Unmatched junction bases numbered 5, after V lost 3 bases and J lost 9 bases. Germline values: CDR1 MRHNA, CDR2 SNTAGT. CDR3 sequence reads: CASSERTSGRGEQFF. CDR3 nucleotides: TGTGCCAGCAGTGAAAGGACTAGCGGGAGAGGTGAGCAGTTCTTC.

The chain is built from TRBV5-1 and TRBJ1-2; D ambiguous. Trimming removed 4 bases from V and 7 bases from J, with 11 bases in between. Germline V gene lookup returns CDR1 SGHRS and CDR2 YFSETQ. CDR3 length equals 12 residues. The CDR3 reads CASSPQVGGYTF. In DNA form, the CDR3 reads TGCGCCAGCAGCCCCCAAGTCGGTGGCTACACCTTC.

The V gene is TRBV7-9, the J gene TRBJ1-5; D remains ambiguous. This CDR3 region has 14 residues. The germline CDR1 and CDR2 sequences are SEHNR and FQNEAQ (reference sequence). Trimming left V 8 bases short and J 3 bases short, with 14 bases between. The CDR3 nucleotides read TGTGCCAGCGTCAAGTGGACGGACAATCAGCCCCAGCATTTT. It is translated as CASVKWTDNQPQHF.

This clonotype has a handful of counts. Here the CDR3 reads CASSQRGTSGADTQYF. In DNA form, the CDR3 reads TGTGCCAGCAGCCAGCGGGGGACTAGCGGGGCAGATACGCAGTATTTT. J is TRBJ2-3 and V is TRBV3-1, with 13 bases matching TRBD2. This CDR3 contains 16 residues. Trimming took 3 bases from V and 4 from J; bases not matched to a gene: 4. Germline V gene lookup returns CDR1 LGHDT and CDR2 YNNKEL (reference sequence).

This clonotype was observed a handful of times. The genes are TRBV5-1 and TRBJ2-5, with unresolved D. V was cut by 0 bases and J by 2 bases, with 8 bases left in between. The CDR3 runs to 14 residues. Germline values: CDR1 SGHRS, CDR2 YFSETQ. The CDR3 loop is CASSLADPQETQYF. Written as DNA, the CDR3 is TGCGCCAGCAGCTTGGCGGACCCACAAGAGACCCAGTACTTC.

A few counts support this clonotype. The chain carries TRBV12-3 or TRBV12-4 and TRBJ2-7; D may be TRBD1 (5 bases). CDR3 length equals 15 residues. Trimming took 7 bases from V and 1 from J, leaving 17 bases between them. CDR3 in amino acids: CASTLGSAGSYEQYF. The CDR3 DNA reads TGTGCCAGCACTTTGGGGTCGGCAGGGTCCTACGAGCAGTACTTC.

As for this clonotype: At one end the junction does not follow the germline gene, possibly because of a read error. This chain joins TRBV29-1 and TRBJ2-5, with D possibly TRBD1 on 6 matching bases. This CDR3 comprises 19 residues. Germline values: CDR1 SQVTM, CDR2 ANQGSEA. The CDR3 sequence is CSVEDIGGRDTANQETQYF. The CDR3 nucleotides read TGCAGTGTTGAAGATATCGGCGGAAGGGACACGGCGAACCAAGAGACCCAGTACTTC.

On this clonotype itself: A single base separates this from a much larger clone, so it may be a read error. The chain carries TRBV25-1 and TRBJ2-7; the D gene is possibly TRBD1 (6 bases). The CDR3 length is 12 residues. CDR1 MGHDK and CDR2 SYGVNS come from the germline V gene. The chain's CDR3 is CVSSGTTYEQYF. The CDR3 DNA sequence: TGTGTCAGCAGTGGGACAACTTACGAGCAGTACTTC.

The J gene is TRBJ2-5, the V gene TRBV20-1; TRBD2 matches at 9 bases. J lost 0 bases, V lost 8 bases, and 1 base had no gene match. This CDR3 comprises 12 residues. The germline V gene has CDR1 DFQATT and CDR2 SNEGSKA (reference sequence). In nucleotides, the CDR3 is TGCAGTAGCGGGGGGTACCAAGAGACCCAGTACTTC. Its protein is CSSGGYQETQYF.

This clonotype was found many times. This chain uses TRBV7-3 with TRBJ2-3; D gene uncertain. This CDR3 comprises 14 residues. Germline V gene data show CDR1 as SGHTA and CDR2 as FQGTGA. The V end lost 5 bases, the J end lost 0 bases, and 9 bases lay between the germline ends. The CDR3 DNA follows: TGTGCCAGCAGCCCCACAGAGAGCACAGATACGCAGTATTTT. The encoded protein is CASSPTESTDTQYF. Full variable domain (outside the CDR3, taken from reference TRBV7-3 and TRBJ2-3): GAGVSQTPSNKVTEKGKYVELRCDPISGHTALYWYRQSLGQGPEFLIYFQGTGAADDSGLPNDRFFAVRPEGSVSTLKIQRTERGDSAVYLCASSPTESTDTQYFGPGTRLTVL.

The chain has TRBV15 and TRBJ1-1; 8 bases map to TRBD1. There are 13 residues in the CDR3. From germline, CDR1 is LNHNV and CDR2 YYDKDF (reference sequence). With 6 bases clipped from V and 3 bases from J, the junction kept 3 bases outside the gene matches. In DNA, the CDR3 is TGTGCCACCAGTTTCAGGGGGCACACTGAAGCTTTCTTT. Amino acid sequence: CATSFRGHTEAFF.

This chain connects TRBV10-1 to TRBJ1-5; no reliable D call. In germline, CDR1 is WNHNN, CDR2 SYGVQD (reference sequence). The CDR3 totals 13 residues. V dropped 3 bases and J dropped 1 base, with 4 bases sitting between them. CDR3 sequence: CASSEQSNQPQHF. The CDR3 DNA reads as TGCGCCAGCAGTGAACAGAGCAATCAGCCCCAGCATTTT.

This clonotype has only a few counts. This chain links TRBV5-1 with TRBJ2-3, with 11 nucleotides matching TRBD2. From germline, CDR1 is SGHRS and CDR2 YFSETQ. This CDR3 has 15 residues. V lost 3 bases and J lost 4; bases outside the gene matches: 4. The CDR3 region is CASSSSGGYADTQYF. Here the CDR3 DNA reads TGCGCCAGCAGCTCTAGCGGGGGGTATGCAGATACGCAGTATTTT.

V usage is TRBV3-1 and J usage is TRBJ2-3, with 8 bases matching TRBD2. V was pared by 3 bases and J by 5 bases, with 13 bases of the junction left unmatched. CDR1 is LGHDT and CDR2 is YNNKEL in the germline V gene (reference sequence). The CDR3 totals 17 residues. For the CDR3, the DNA is TGTGCCAGCAGCCACCCCTGGGGTAGCGGGATGCGAGATACGCAGTATTTT. Protein sequence: CASSHPWGSGMRDTQYF.

This clonotype appeared a few times. The gene calls are TRBV6-5 and TRBJ2-7; 8 bases fit TRBD1. Trimming at V came to 0 bases and at J to 0 bases, leaving 10 bases not matched to a gene. The CDR3 is 18 residues long. In germline, CDR1 is MNHEY, CDR2 SVGAGI. Written as DNA, the CDR3 is TGTGCCAGCAGTTACTCGATTCCGCAGGGGGCGAGCTCCTACGAGCAGTACTTC. Its protein product is CASSYSIPQGASSYEQYF.

Remarks on this clonotype: A much larger clone sits a single nucleotide away, making a read error possible. The V and J genes are TRBV9 and TRBJ2-1, with D perhaps matching TRBD1 (6 bases). Germline loops: CDR1 SGDLS, CDR2 YYNGEE. V was pared by 0 bases and J by 5 bases, with 12 bases between. This CDR3 is built from 15 residues. This chain's CDR3 is CASSVEGTIDNEQFF. CDR3 DNA: TGTGCCAGCAGCGTAGAGGGGACAATCGACAATGAGCAGTTCTTC.

This clonotype turned up a few times. The rearrangement links TRBV30 to TRBJ2-1; maybe TRBD2 (6 bases). Germline V CDR1 and CDR2: GTSNPN, SVGIG (reference sequence). V was clipped by 6 bases and J by 2 bases, with 14 bases between them. The CDR3 extends over 14 amino acids. CDR3 in DNA: TGTGCCTGCCGACTAGTGAACGCCTACAATGAGCAGTTCTTC. Translated, it gives CACRLVNAYNEQFF.

V is TRBV24-1 and J is TRBJ2-1; either TRBD1 or TRBD2 may fit D (5 bases each). TRBJ2-7 explains the end of the DNA better; the J call may be wrong. From germline, CDR1 is KGHDR and CDR2 SFDVKD. The CDR3 runs to 16 residues. The CDR3 region is CATSDHRGRERDEQYF. CDR3 nucleotide sequence: TGTGCCACCAGTGACCATCGGGGCAGGGAACGGGACGAGCAGTACTTC.

This clonotype was counted many times. The rearrangement uses TRBV7-8 and TRBJ2-7, with TRBD2 identical over 11 bases. The V gene end was trimmed by 1 base and the J gene end by 2 bases; junction bases not matched to a gene: 4. This CDR3 has 16 amino acids. The germline V gene has CDR1 SGHVS and CDR2 FQNEAQ. The CDR3 loop reads CASSLEGSGGAYEQYF. DNA of the CDR3: TGTGCCAGCAGCTTAGAAGGTAGCGGGGGGGCCTACGAGCAGTACTTC.

This clonotype was picked up a small number of times. This chain links TRBV6-2 or TRBV6-3 with TRBJ2-1; D ambiguous. The germline V and J ends were trimmed by 6 bases and 3 bases, with 15 bases remaining between them. Germline lookup yields CDR1 MNHEY and CDR2 SVGEGT. The CDR3 covers 15 residues. CDR3 protein: CASSPTHWGYNEQFF. The CDR3, as DNA: TGTGCCAGCAGCCCGACTCACTGGGGCTACAATGAGCAGTTCTTC.

CDR3 protein: CSARGRIQVDSTDTQYF. CDR3 in DNA: TGCAGTGCTAGAGGAAGGATCCAGGTGGATTCCACAGATACGCAGTATTTT. V usage is TRBV20-1 and J usage is TRBJ2-3, with D hard to call. The V gene lost 1 base and the J gene lost 2 bases, with 19 bases spanning the gap. The CDR3 spans 17 residues. The germline gives CDR1 DFQATT, CDR2 SNEGSKA (reference sequence).

This rearrangement joins TRBV12-3 or TRBV12-4 to TRBJ1-6; D is unresolved. There are 12 residues in the CDR3. The germline V and J ends were trimmed by 2 bases and 10 bases, with 6 bases remaining between them. CDR3 protein: CASSLSYSPLHF. The CDR3 coding sequence is TGTGCCAGCAGTTTATCGTACTCACCCCTCCACTTT.

This clonotype was observed at least ten times. CDR3 residues: CSAPGAGRPYGYTF. The CDR3 nucleotides read TGCAGTGCGCCCGGGGCAGGGCGTCCCTATGGCTACACCTTC. The chain uses TRBV20-1 and TRBJ1-2, with D tentatively TRBD1 (5 bases). This CDR3 has 14 residues. The V end was cut by 6 bases, the J end by 4 bases, with 18 bases between. Germline CDR1 reads DFQATT; CDR2 reads SNEGSKA (reference sequence).

The rearrangement joins TRBV12-3 or TRBV12-4 to TRBJ2-1; tentative D call: TRBD1 (6 bases). Trimming removed 1 base at V and 8 bases at J, with 12 bases between. The CDR3 consists of 14 residues. The CDR3 nucleotides read TGTGCCAGCAGTTTAGGACCACAGGGAGATGAGCAGTTCTTC. Translating it yields CASSLGPQGDEQFF.